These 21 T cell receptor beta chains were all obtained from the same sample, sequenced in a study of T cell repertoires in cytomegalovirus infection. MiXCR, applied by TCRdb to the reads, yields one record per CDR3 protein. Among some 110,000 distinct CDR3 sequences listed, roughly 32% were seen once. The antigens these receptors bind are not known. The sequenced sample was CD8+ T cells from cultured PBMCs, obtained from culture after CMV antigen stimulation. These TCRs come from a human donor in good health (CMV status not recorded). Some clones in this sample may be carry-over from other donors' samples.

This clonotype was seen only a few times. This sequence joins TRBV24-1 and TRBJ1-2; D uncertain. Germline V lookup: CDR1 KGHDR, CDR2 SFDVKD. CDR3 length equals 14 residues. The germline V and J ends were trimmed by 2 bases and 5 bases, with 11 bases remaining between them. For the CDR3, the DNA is TGTGCCACCAGTGATTCCGCGACACGATATGGCTACACCTTC. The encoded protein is CATSDSATRYGYTF.

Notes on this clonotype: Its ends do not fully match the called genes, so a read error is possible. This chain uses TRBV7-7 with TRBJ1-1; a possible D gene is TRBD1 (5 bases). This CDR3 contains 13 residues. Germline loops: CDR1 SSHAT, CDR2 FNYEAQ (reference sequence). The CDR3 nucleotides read TGTGCTAGCAGCGCGGGACCGGACACTGAAGCTTTCTTT. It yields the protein CASSAGPDTEAFF.

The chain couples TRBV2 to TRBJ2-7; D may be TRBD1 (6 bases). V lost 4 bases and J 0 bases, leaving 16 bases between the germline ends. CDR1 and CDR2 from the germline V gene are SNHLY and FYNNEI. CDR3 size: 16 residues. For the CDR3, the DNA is TGTGCCAGCAGTGTCCCGACAGGCCTGATCTCCTACGAGCAGTACTTC. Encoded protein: CASSVPTGLISYEQYF.

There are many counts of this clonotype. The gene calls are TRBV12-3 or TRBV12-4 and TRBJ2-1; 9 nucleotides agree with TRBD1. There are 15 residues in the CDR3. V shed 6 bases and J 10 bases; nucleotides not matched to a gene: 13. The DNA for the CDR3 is TGTGCCAGCAGCCCCGGGACAGGGCCCTCTTGGGAGCAGTTCTTC. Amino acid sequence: CASSPGTGPSWEQFF.

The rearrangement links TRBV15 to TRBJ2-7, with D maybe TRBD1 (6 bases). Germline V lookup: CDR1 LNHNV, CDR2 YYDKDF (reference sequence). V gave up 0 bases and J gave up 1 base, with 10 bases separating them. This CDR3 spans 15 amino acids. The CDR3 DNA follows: TGTGCCACCAGCAGAGATAGGGACATATCCTACGAGCAGTACTTC. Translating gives CATSRDRDISYEQYF.

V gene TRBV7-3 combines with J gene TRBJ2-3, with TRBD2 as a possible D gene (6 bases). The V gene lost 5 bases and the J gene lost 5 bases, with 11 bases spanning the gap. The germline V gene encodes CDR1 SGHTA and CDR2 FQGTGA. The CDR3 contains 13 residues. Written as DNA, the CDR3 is TGTGCCAGCAGCCGCGACGGGGGAGATACGCAGTATTTT. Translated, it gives CASSRDGGDTQYF.

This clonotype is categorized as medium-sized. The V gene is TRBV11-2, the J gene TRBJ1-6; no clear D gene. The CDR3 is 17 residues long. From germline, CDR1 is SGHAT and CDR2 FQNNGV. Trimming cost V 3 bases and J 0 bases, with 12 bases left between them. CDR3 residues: CASSFGSVSSYNSPLHF. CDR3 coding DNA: TGTGCCAGCAGCTTTGGGAGCGTGAGCTCCTATAATTCACCCCTCCACTTT. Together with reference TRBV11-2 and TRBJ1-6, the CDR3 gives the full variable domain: EAGVAQSPRYKIIEKRQSVAFWCNPISGHATLYWYQQILGQGPKLLIQFQNNGVVDDSQLPKDRFSAERLKGVDSTLKIQPAKLEDSAVYLCASSFGSVSSYNSPLHFGNGTRLTVT.

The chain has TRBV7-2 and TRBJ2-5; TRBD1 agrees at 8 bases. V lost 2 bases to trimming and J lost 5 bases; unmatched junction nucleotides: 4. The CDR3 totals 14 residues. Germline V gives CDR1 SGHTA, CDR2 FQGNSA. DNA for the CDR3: TGTGCCAGCAGCTTAAACAGGGGGTCGGAGACCCAGTACTTC. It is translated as CASSLNRGSETQYF.

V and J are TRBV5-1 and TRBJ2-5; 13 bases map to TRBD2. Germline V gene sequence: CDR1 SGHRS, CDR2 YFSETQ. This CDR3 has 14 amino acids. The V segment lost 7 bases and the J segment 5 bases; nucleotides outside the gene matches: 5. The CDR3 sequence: CASQLAGGLETQYF. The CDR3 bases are TGCGCCAGCCAACTAGCGGGGGGGCTGGAGACCCAGTACTTC.

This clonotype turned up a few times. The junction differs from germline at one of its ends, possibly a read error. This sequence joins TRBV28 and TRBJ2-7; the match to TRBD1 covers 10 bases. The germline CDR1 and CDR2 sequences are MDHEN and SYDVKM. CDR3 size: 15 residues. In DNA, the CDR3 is TGTGCCAGCAGCTTATCGGGACAGGGGAGGTACGAGCAGTACTTC. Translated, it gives CASSLSGQGRYEQYF.

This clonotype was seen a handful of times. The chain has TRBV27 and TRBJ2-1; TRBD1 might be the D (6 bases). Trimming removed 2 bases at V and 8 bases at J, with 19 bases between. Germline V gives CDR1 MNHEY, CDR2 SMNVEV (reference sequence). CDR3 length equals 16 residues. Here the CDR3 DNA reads TGTGCCAGCAGTTTAGCGTTCCCACCTCAGGGGTATGAGCAGTTCTTC. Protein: CASSLAFPPQGYEQFF.

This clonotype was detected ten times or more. The CDR3 bases are TGTGCCAGCAGCTTAGGAAGAGGAGACCGGGAGCTGTTTTTT. Its protein product is CASSLGRGDRELFF. V is TRBV7-8 and J is TRBJ2-2; D is undetermined. Trimming stripped 1 base from V and 9 bases from J, with 12 bases between. In germline, CDR1 is SGHVS, CDR2 FQNEAQ. There are 14 residues in the CDR3.

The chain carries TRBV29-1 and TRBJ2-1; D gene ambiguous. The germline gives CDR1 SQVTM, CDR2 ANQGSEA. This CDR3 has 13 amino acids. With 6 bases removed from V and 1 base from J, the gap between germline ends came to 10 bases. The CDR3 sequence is CSVPTESYNEQFF. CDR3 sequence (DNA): TGCAGCGTACCCACTGAATCCTACAATGAGCAGTTCTTC.

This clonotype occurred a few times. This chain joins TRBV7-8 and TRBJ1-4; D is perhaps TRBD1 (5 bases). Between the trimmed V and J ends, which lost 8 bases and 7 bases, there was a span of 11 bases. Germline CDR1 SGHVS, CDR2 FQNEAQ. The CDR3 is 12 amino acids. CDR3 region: CASGTQVEKLFF. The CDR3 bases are TGTGCCAGCGGGACGCAAGTTGAAAAACTGTTTTTT.

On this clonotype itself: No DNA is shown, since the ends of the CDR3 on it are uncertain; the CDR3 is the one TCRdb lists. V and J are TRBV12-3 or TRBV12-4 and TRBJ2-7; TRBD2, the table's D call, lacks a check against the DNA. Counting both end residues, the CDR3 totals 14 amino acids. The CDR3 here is CASSVGPGPYEQYF.

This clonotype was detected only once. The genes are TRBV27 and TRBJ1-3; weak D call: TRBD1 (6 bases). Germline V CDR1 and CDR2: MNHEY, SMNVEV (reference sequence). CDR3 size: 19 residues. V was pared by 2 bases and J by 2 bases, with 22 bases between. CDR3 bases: TGTGCCAGCAGTTTAATCCCCCCGGAGGGTTGGGGGCCTGGAAACACCATATATTTT. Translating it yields CASSLIPPEGWGPGNTIYF.

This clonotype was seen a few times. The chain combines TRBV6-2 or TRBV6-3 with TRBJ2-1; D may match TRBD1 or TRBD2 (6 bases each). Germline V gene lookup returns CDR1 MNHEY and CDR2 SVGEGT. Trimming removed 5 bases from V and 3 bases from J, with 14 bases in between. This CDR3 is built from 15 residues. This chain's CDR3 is CASSRGTEFYNEQFF. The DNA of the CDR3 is TGTGCCAGCAGTAGGGGGACTGAGTTCTACAATGAGCAGTTCTTC.

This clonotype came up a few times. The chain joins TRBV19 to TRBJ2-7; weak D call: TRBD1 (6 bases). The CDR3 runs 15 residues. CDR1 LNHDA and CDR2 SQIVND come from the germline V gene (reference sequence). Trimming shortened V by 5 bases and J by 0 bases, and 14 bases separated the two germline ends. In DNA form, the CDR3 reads TGTGCCAGTAGTCTTGGACAGCCGACCTCCTACGAGCAGTACTTC. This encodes CASSLGQPTSYEQYF.

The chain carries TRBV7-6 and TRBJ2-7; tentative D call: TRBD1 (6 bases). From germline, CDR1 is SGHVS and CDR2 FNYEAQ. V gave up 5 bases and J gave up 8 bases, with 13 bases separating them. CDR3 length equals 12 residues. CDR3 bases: TGTGCCAGCAGCCCCCCAGGGGAGAAGCAGTACTTC. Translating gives CASSPPGEKQYF.

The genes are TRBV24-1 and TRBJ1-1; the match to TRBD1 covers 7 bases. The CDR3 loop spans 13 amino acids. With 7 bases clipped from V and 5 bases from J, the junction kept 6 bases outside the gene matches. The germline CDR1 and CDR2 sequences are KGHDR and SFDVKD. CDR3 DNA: TGTGCCACCAGACAGGGGCCGTATACTGAAGCTTTCTTT. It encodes CATRQGPYTEAFF.

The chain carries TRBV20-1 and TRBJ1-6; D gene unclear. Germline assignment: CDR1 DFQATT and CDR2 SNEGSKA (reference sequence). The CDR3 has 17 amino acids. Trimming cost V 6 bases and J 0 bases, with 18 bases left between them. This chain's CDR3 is CSAPGQRRSSYNSPLHF. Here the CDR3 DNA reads TGCAGTGCACCGGGTCAACGAAGAAGCTCCTATAATTCACCCCTCCACTTT.